The 4 T cell receptor beta chains listed next were all sequenced from one sample in a study of blood T cell repertoires in COVID-19. The assay was immunoSEQ multiplex PCR, and TCRdb's table has in-frame clones only and misses some. The top ten hold 2.1% of the sample, which has 40,000 to 50,000 clones, roughly 83% seen once. Sequenced: peripheral blood. These receptors were taken from a woman aged 60-75 years with acute or convalescent COVID-19.

This clone was counted between two and nine times. The chain carries TRBV6-5 and TRBJ2-7; 10 nucleotides agree with TRBD1. Germline assignment: CDR1 MNHEY and CDR2 SVGAGI. V was pared by 7 bases and J by 8 bases, with 11 bases of the junction left unmatched. This CDR3 contains 14 residues. This chain's CDR3 is CASTSGTGDFKQYF. CDR3 bases: TGTGCCAGCACCTCCGGGACAGGGGATTTCAAGCAGTACTTC.

V usage is TRBV2 and J usage is TRBJ1-1, with TRBD1 matching 8 bases. Per germline, CDR1 SNHLY and CDR2 FYNNEI. The V gene end was trimmed by 6 bases and the J gene end by 6 bases; junction bases not matched to a gene: 6. This CDR3 contains 13 residues. CDR3 protein: CASSGQGGAEAFF. The CDR3 DNA follows: TGTGCCAGCAGCGGACAGGGAGGGGCTGAAGCTTTCTTT.

V is TRBV21-1 and J is TRBJ2-1; no check of the table's D call, TRBD2, against the DNA was made. TRBV21-1 represents a pseudogene. This CDR3 is 17 amino acids long. The CDR3 DNA reads TGTGCCAGCAGCAGAGAGACTAGCGGGGGATCCTACAATGAGCAGTTCTTC. It yields the protein CASSRETSGGSYNEQFF.

The rearrangement joins TRBV5-5 to TRBJ1-3, with a tentative D call TRBD1 (5 bases). Deletions cut 4 bases from V and 2 bases from J, with 13 bases between. The CDR3 is 15 residues long. Germline CDR1 is SGHKS and CDR2 is YYEKEE (reference sequence). CDR3 sequence (DNA): TGTGCCAGCAGCGGGGCCTTGATGGCTGGAAACACCATATATTTT. Amino acids: CASSGALMAGNTIYF. The full variable domain, rest sourced from reference TRBV5-5 and TRBJ1-3, is DAGVTQSPTHLIKTRGQQVTLRCSPISGHKSVSWYQQVLGQGPQFIFQYYEKEERGRGNFPDRFSARQFPNYSSELNVNALLLGDSALYLCASSGALMAGNTIYFGEGSWLTVV.